The entry that follows covers one T cell receptor beta chain sequence. This sample stems from a study of T cell responses to AZD1222 COVID-19 vaccine. The data were produced by immunoSEQ multiplex PCR, yet TCRdb's version contains in-frame clones alone and is incomplete. The sample lists about 120,000 clones, roughly 90% occurring once. From germline, CDR1 is SQVTM and CDR2 ANQGSEA. CDR3 length: 13 residues. V shed 4 bases and J shed 1 base, with 11 bases lying between them. This TCR derives from an adult who received the AZD1222 COVID-19 vaccine. The rearrangement uses TRBV29-1 and TRBJ2-7; D is unresolved. Sequences were derived from peripheral blood, sampled 28 days after the second AZD1222 dose. Here the CDR3 DNA reads TGCAGCGTTGGAGTCTGGGGTTCCTACGAGCAGTACTTC. Residues: CSVGVWGSYEQYF.